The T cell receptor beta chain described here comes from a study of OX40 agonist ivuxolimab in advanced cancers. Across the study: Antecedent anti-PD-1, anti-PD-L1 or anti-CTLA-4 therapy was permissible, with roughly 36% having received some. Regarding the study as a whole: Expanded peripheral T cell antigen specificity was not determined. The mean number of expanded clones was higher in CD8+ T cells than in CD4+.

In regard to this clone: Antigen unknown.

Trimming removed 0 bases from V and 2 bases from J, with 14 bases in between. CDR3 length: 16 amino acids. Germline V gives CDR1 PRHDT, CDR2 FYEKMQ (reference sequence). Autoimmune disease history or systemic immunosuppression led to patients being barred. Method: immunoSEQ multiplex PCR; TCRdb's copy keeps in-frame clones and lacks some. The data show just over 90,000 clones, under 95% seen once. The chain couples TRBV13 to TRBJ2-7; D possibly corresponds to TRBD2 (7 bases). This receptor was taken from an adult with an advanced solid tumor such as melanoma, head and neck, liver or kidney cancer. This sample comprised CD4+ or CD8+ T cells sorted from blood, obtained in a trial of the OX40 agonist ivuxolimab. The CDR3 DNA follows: TGTGCCAGCAGCTTAGGAGGGGGAGGGGGAGCCTACGAGCAGTACTTC. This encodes CASSLGGGGGAYEQYF.